This T cell receptor beta chain was identified during a study of spatial heterogeneity in lung cancer. About the study: An average of more than ten raw reads was observed per unique TCR and UMI combination. General study findings and limits: At resection, ubiquitous expanded tumor TCRs appeared in blood more than at follow-up.

Time point of the sample: sample taken at primary tumor resection. Untreated early-stage non-small cell lung cancer patients, fewer than 85 in total, were the donors. Individually, TCR cDNA molecules were each labelled with a unique molecular identifier. TCRdb independently ran MiXCR on the 5' RACE reads; one entry per CDR3 protein. The sample has about 42,000 distinct CDR3 sequences; over 6.5% are singletons. This clonotype appeared a few times. Its antigen is as yet unknown. This CDR3 has 19 amino acids. The specimen comprised PBMCs, sampled at surgery. The V gene is TRBV21-1, the J gene TRBJ1-2; TRBD1 reflects the table's D call only, with no check against the DNA. TRBV21-1 is a pseudogene locus. This TCR was recovered from a female donor with early-stage non-small cell lung cancer. DNA of the CDR3: TGTGCTTCGGGGGCGCCTATCCGGGACAGTGCCTTCTCTAACTATGGCTACACCTTC. It specifies CASGAPIRDSAFSNYGYTF.